The entry that follows covers one T cell receptor (beta chain) sequence. CDR3 length: 13 residues. Germline CDR1 reads SGHNT; CDR2 reads YYREEE (reference sequence). V was shortened by 2 bases and J by 8 bases, with 8 bases between the two germline ends. Produced via immunoSEQ multiplex PCR; TCRdb's table is partial and in-frame only. The table shows about 150,000 clones, with roughly 87% occurring only once. The data were taken from a study of cytomegalovirus exposure and HLA in healthy donors. The specimen sequenced was PBMCs. The TCR originated in a woman aged 18-35 years in good health and CMV-seropositive. V gene TRBV5-4 combines with J gene TRBJ1-6; D is ambiguous. The CDR3 here is CASSFLGDSPLHF. As DNA, the CDR3 is TGTGCCAGCAGCTTCTTGGGAGATTCACCCCTCCACTTT.